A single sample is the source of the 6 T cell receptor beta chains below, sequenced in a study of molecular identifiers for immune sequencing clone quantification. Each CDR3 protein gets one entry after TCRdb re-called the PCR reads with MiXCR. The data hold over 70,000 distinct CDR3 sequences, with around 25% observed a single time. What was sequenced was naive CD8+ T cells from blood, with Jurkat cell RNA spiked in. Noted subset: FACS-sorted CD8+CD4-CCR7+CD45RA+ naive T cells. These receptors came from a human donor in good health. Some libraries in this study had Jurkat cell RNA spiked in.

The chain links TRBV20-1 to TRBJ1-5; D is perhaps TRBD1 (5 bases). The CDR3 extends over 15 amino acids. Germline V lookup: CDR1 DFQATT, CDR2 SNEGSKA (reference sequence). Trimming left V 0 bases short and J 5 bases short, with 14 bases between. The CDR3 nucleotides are TGCAGTGCTAGAGATGCAGCAGGGTGGGATCAGCCCCAGCATTTT. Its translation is CSARDAAGWDQPQHF.

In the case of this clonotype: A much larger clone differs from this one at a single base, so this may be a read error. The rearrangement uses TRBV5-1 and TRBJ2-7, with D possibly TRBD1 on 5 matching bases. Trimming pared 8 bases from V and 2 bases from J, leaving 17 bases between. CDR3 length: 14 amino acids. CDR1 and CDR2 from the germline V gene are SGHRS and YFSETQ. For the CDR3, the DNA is TGCGCCAGTGCCGAGACAGTGGTCGCCTACGAGCAGTACTTC. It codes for CASAETVVAYEQYF.

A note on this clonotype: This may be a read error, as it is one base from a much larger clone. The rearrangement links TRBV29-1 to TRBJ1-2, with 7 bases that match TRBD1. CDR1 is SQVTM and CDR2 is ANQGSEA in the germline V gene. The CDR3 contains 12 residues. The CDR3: CSVEDGGGGFTF. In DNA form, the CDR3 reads TGCAGCGTTGAAGATGGAGGGGGCGGCTTCACCTTC.

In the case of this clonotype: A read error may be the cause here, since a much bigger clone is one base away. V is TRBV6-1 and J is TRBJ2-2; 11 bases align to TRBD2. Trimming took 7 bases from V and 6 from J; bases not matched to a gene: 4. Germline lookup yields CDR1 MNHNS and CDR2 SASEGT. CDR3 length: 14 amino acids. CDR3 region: CASNLAGGSGELFF. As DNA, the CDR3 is TGTGCCAGCAACCTAGCGGGAGGATCCGGGGAGCTGTTTTTT.

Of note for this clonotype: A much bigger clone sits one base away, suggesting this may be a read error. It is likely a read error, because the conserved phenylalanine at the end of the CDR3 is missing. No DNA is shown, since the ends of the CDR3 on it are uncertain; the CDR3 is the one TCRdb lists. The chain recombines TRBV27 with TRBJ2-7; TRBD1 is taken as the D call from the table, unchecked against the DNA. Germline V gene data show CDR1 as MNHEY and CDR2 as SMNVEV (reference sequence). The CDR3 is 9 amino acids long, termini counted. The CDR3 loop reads CASGPFRYL.

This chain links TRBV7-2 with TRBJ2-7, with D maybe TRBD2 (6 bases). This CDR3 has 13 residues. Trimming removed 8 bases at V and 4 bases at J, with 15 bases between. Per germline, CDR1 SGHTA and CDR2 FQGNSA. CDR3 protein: CASQTGLKYEQYF. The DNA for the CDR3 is TGTGCCAGCCAAACGGGACTCAAGTACGAGCAGTACTTC.